What follows are 7 T cell receptor beta chains derived from one specimen sequenced in a study of shared clonotypes between healthy human individuals. Naive CD8 isolation took CD45RO-negative cells positively selected for CCR7 and excluded terminally differentiated effector memory CD45RA+ cells. Sequenced by immunoSEQ multiplex PCR; TCRdb stores in-frame clones only, minus some. The profile shows about 2.2 million clones, over 85% of them singletons. The source material was naive CD8+ T cells from PBMCs. Receptors were obtained from a man between 18 and 35 years old in good health. Some clones in this sample may be carry-over from other donors' samples.

As to this clone: At the DNA level, this CDR3 is encoded by other sequences in the same sample as well. The rearrangement joins TRBV9 to TRBJ2-1; possible D gene TRBD2, 6 bases. The CDR3 is 13 residues long. V lost 0 bases and J 10 bases, leaving 11 bases between the germline ends. Germline lookup yields CDR1 SGDLS and CDR2 YYNGEE. The DNA for the CDR3 is TGTGCCAGCAGCGTAGCCGGGAGTGGGGAGCAGTTCTTC. Its translation: CASSVAGSGEQFF. The full variable domain, its missing parts supplied by reference TRBV9 and TRBJ2-1, is DSGVTQTPKHLITATGQRVTLRCSPRSGDLSVYWYQQSLDQGLQFLIQYYNGEERAKGNILERFSAQQFPDLHSELNLSSLELGDSALYFCASSVAGSGEQFFGPGTRLTVL.

This chain uses TRBV7-9 with TRBJ1-5, with no clear D. V lost 5 bases, J lost 0 bases, and 8 bases lay in between. The CDR3 is 14 amino acids. Germline V lookup: CDR1 SEHNR, CDR2 FQNEAQ (reference sequence). CDR3 amino acids: CASSQVNSNQPQHF. As DNA, the CDR3 is TGTGCCAGCAGCCAGGTAAATAGCAATCAGCCCCAGCATTTT.

The rearrangement joins TRBV28 to TRBJ2-5; tentatively, D is TRBD1 (6 bases). Germline V CDR1 and CDR2: MDHEN, SYDVKM. V was cut by 10 bases and J by 3 bases, with 15 bases left in between. The CDR3 length is 13 residues. As DNA, the CDR3 is TGTGCCATTACCGGACAGAAAAAAGAGACCCAGTACTTC. It is translated as CAITGQKKETQYF.

The J gene is TRBJ1-5, the V gene TRBV21-1. TRBV21-1 is recorded as a pseudogene. The CDR3 is 15 residues long. The CDR3, as DNA: TGTGCCAGCAGCAAAGCGATTGGGGGCAATCAGCCCCAGCATTTT. Its translation: CASSKAIGGNQPQHF.

J is TRBJ1-2 and V is TRBV9; no firm D call. CDR1 is SGDLS, CDR2 YYNGEE, per germline. The CDR3 runs to 11 residues. Trimming cost V 3 bases and J 8 bases, with 8 bases left between them. The CDR3 loop is CASSGSGGYTF. The CDR3 region has the DNA TGTGCCAGCAGCGGGTCTGGAGGCTACACCTTC.

The genes are TRBV7-9 and TRBJ1-2; D not resolved. Germline V gene lookup returns CDR1 SEHNR and CDR2 FQNEAQ (reference sequence). CDR3 length: 15 amino acids. Trimming pared 5 bases from V and 4 bases from J, leaving 17 bases between. The CDR3: CASSASVRQFYGYTF. CDR3 DNA: TGTGCCAGCAGCGCTTCCGTGCGGCAATTCTATGGCTACACCTTC.

This rearrangement joins TRBV9 to TRBJ1-1, with D perhaps matching TRBD1 (6 bases). Trimming pared 0 bases from V and 1 base from J, leaving 13 bases between. This CDR3 is 16 amino acids long. CDR1 and CDR2 (germline): SGDLS, YYNGEE. CDR3: CASSVGTRGANTEAFF. The CDR3 coding sequence is TGTGCCAGCAGCGTAGGGACCCGGGGGGCGAACACTGAAGCTTTCTTT.